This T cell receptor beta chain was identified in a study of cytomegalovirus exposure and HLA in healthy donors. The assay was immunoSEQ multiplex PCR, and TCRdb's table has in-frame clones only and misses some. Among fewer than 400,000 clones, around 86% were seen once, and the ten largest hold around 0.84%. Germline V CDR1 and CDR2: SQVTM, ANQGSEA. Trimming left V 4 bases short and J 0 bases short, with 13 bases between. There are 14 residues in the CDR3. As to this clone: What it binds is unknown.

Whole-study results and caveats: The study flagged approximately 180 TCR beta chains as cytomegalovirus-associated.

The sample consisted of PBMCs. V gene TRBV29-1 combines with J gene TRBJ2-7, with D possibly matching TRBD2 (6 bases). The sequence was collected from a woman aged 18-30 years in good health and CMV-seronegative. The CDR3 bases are TGCAGCGTTGTTTCTAGCGCGAGCTCCTACGAGCAGTACTTC. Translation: CSVVSSASSYEQYF.